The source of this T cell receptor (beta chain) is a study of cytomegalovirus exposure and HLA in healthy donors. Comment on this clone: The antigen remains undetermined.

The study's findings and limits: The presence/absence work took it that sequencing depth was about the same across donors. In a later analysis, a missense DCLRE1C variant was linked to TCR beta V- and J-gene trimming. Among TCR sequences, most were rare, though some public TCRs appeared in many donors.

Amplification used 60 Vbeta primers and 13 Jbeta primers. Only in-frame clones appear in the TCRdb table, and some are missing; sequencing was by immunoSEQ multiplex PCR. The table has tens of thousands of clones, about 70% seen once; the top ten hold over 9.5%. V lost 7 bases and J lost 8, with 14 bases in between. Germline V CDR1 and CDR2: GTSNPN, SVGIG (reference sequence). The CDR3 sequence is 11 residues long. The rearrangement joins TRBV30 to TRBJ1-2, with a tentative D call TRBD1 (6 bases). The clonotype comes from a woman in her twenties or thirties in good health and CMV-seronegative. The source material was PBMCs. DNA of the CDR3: TGTGCCTATCAGGGGTCCAAAGGCTACACCTTC. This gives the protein CAYQGSKGYTF. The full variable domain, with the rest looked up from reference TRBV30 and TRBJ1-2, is SQTIHQWPATLVQPVGSPLSLECTVEGTSNPNLYWYRQAAGRGLQLLFYSVGIGQISSEVPQNLSASRPQDRQFILSSKKLLLSDSGFYLCAYQGSKGYTFGSGTRLTVV.